This T cell receptor (beta chain) was sequenced in a study of blood T cell repertoires in COVID-19. Using immunoSEQ multiplex PCR, the repertoire was profiled, and TCRdb retains in-frame clones only, with some absent. The table includes approximately 170,000 clones, approximately 88% detected once. CDR3 length: 14 amino acids. V was pared by 5 bases and J by 7 bases, with 6 bases of the junction left unmatched. Germline assignment: CDR1 SGHRS and CDR2 YFSETQ. V usage is TRBV5-1 and J usage is TRBJ2-1, with TRBD1 identical over 10 bases. Sequenced input: PBMCs or T cells enriched from blood (not recorded which). The sequence was obtained from a woman aged 25 to 39 who had recovered from COVID-19. Here the CDR3 DNA reads TGCGCCAGCAGTACGGGACAGGGGAGGAATGAGCAGTTCTTC. Translating it yields CASSTGQGRNEQFF.